This TCR beta chain was captured in a study of blood T cell repertoires in COVID-19. V trimming: 2 bases; J trimming: 3 bases; junction bases outside the gene matches: 1. The CDR3 runs to 14 residues. Germline CDR1 reads KGHSH; CDR2 reads LQKENI. Cohort placement rested on clinical history that participants reported themselves. Before being deemed recovered, Cohort 3 donors had two negative PCRs, clearance, or symptom resolution. Data came from immunoSEQ multiplex PCR; TCRdb stores just in-frame clones and leaves some out. The sample lists approximately 230,000 clones, more than 85% occurring once. This receptor was identified in a woman aged 25 to 39 who had recovered from COVID-19. J is TRBJ2-7 and V is TRBV18; 10 bases are shared with TRBD2. The sequenced material came from PBMCs or T cells enriched from blood (not recorded which). The chain's CDR3 is CASSPGTSVYEQYF. CDR3 nucleotide sequence: TGTGCCAGCTCACCAGGGACTAGCGTCTACGAGCAGTACTTC.